This T cell receptor (beta chain) is from a study of metastatic and nonmetastatic thyroid tumors. Study-level background: Repertoires of blood and of tissue (tumor or nodule) from malignant and benign thyroid patients were compared. Findings of the study overall: According to reports, the diversity of TCR beta was significantly higher in malignant thyroid tumors than in benign nodules, and this held in both blood and tumor samples.

Thyroid surgery was preceded by no treatment in any patient. Via MiXCR, TCRdb re-called the PCR reads. Of 25,000 to 30,000 clones detected, around 16% appear once; the ten largest clones hold around a sixth. CDR3 length: 14 residues. Germline values: CDR1 MNHNS, CDR2 SASEGT. V gave up 6 bases and J gave up 0 bases, with 10 bases separating them. In its sample, this clone was seen a few times. The antigen is unknown. Sequencing was carried out using blood. The TCR originated in a male donor with papillary thyroid cancer or a benign thyroid nodule (not recorded which). Some clones in this sample may be carry-over from other donors' samples. The rearrangement uses TRBV6-1 and TRBJ2-3; D is possibly TRBD1 (6 bases). CDR3 DNA sequence: TGTGCCAGCAGCTCAGGGGCCAGCACAGATACGCAGTATTTT. It is translated as CASSSGASTDTQYF.